The next 8 T cell receptor beta chains were all read from a single sample in a study of blood T cell repertoires in COVID-19. Measured with immunoSEQ multiplex PCR; TCRdb has only the in-frame clones, and not every one. The table has about 180,000 clones, under 90% seen once; the top ten hold approximately 7.3%. Sequenced material: peripheral blood. The receptors here all came from a human donor in a cohort sampled during active COVID-19.

The chain has TRBV5-4 and TRBJ2-3; possibly TRBD1 for D (6 bases). Trimming left V 6 bases short and J 5 bases short, with 16 bases between. From germline, CDR1 is SGHNT and CDR2 YYREEE (reference sequence). The CDR3 is 14 amino acids. DNA of the CDR3: TGTGCCAGCAAGGCAGGGGCTACCGGAGATACGCAGTATTTT. This encodes CASKAGATGDTQYF. Combining the CDR3 with reference TRBV5-4 and TRBJ2-3 gives the whole variable domain ETGVTQSPTHLIKTRGQQVTLRCSSQSGHNTVSWYQQALGQGPQFIFQYYREEENGRGNFPPRFSGLQFPNYSSELNVNALELDDSALYLCASKAGATGDTQYFGPGTRLTVL.

J is TRBJ2-5 and V is TRBV11-2; 9 nucleotides agree with TRBD1. This CDR3 is 13 amino acids long. In germline, CDR1 is SGHAT, CDR2 FQNNGV. V was clipped by 6 bases and J by 5 bases; unmatched bases: 4. CDR3 in DNA: TGTGCCAGCAGTTACGGACAGGGGGAGACCCAGTACTTC. Amino acids: CASSYGQGETQYF.

About this clone itself: Other DNA sequences of this sample code for an identical CDR3. CDR3: CASSLEDRYEQYF. CDR3 in DNA: TGTGCCAGCAGCTTAGAGGACAGGTACGAGCAGTACTTC. This chain joins TRBV7-9 and TRBJ2-7; 7 positions match TRBD1. The length of the CDR3 is 13 residues. V dropped 1 base and J dropped 4; count of bases not matched to a gene: 1. CDR1 is SEHNR, CDR2 FQNEAQ, per germline (reference sequence). The variable domain in full, with the rest retrieved from reference TRBV7-9 and TRBJ2-7, is DTGVSQNPRHKITKRGQNVTFRCDPISEHNRLYWYRQTLGQGPEFLTYFQNEAQLEKSRLLSDRFSAERPKGSFSTLEIQRTEQGDSAMYLCASSLEDRYEQYFGPGTRLTVT.

The chain employs TRBV5-1 and TRBJ2-3; 10 bases match TRBD2. Germline V gives CDR1 SGHRS, CDR2 YFSETQ. V lost 5 bases, J lost 1 base, and 10 bases stayed unmatched. There are 17 residues in the CDR3. The CDR3 sequence is CASSKRTSGGGTDTQYF. CDR3 DNA sequence: TGCGCCAGCAGTAAACGGACTAGCGGCGGGGGCACAGATACGCAGTATTTT.

The chain combines TRBV6-5 with TRBJ1-5, with a tentative D call TRBD1 (6 bases). The CDR3 totals 15 residues. The V and J ends lost 5 bases and 5 bases respectively, with 16 bases between them. Germline CDR1 and CDR2: MNHEY and SVGAGI. The CDR3 region is CASSPGPGEYQPQHF. CDR3 DNA: TGTGCCAGCAGTCCTGGACCAGGGGAATATCAGCCCCAGCATTTT.

The V gene is TRBV5-1, the J gene TRBJ2-1, with TRBD2 matching over 8 bases. V trimming: 1 base; J trimming: 0 bases; junction bases outside the gene matches: 6. From germline, CDR1 is SGHRS and CDR2 YFSETQ. The CDR3 consists of 17 residues. This chain's CDR3 is CASSLSGGDISYNEQFF. The CDR3 DNA is TGCGCCAGCAGCTTGTCCGGGGGGGACATCTCCTACAATGAGCAGTTCTTC.

The chain employs TRBV18 and TRBJ1-1; TRBD1 might be the D (6 bases). V shed 5 bases and J shed 4 bases, with 17 bases lying between them. The CDR3 has 15 amino acids. CDR1 and CDR2 from the germline V gene are KGHSH and LQKENI. CDR3: CASSEQGAPPTEAFF. CDR3 in DNA: TGTGCCAGCTCAGAACAGGGTGCTCCCCCCACTGAAGCTTTCTTT.

The rearrangement uses TRBV5-1 and TRBJ2-2; a weak D match, TRBD2 (5 bases). This CDR3 has 16 amino acids. CDR1 is SGHRS and CDR2 is YFSETQ in the germline V gene. Trimming shortened V by 0 bases and J by 4 bases, and 13 bases separated the two germline ends. CDR3 bases: TGCGCCAGCAGCTTGGAAACGGACTCGTTCACCGGGGAGCTGTTTTTT. Translation gives CASSLETDSFTGELFF.